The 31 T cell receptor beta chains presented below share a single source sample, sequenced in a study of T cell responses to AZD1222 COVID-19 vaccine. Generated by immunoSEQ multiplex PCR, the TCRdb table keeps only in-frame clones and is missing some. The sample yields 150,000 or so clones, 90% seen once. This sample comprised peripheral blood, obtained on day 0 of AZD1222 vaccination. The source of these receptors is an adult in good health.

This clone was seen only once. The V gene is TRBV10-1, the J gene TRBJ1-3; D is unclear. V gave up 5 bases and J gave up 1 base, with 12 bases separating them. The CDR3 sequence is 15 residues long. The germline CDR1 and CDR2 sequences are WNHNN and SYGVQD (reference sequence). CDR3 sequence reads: CASSSLAGSGNTIYF. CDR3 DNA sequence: TGCGCCAGCAGTTCACTTGCGGGTTCTGGAAACACCATATATTTT.

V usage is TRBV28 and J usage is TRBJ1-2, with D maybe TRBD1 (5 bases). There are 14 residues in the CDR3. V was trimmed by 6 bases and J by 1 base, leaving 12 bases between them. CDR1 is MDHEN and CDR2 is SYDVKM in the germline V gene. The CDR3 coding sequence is TGTGCCAGCAGCTCAGGGTCCATTAACTATGGCTACACCTTC. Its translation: CASSSGSINYGYTF.

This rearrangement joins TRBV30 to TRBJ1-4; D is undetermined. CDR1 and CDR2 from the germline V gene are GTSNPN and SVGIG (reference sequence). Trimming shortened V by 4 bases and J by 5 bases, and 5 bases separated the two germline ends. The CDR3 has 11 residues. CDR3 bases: TGTGCCTGGACCGGAAATGAAAAACTGTTTTTT. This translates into CAWTGNEKLFF.

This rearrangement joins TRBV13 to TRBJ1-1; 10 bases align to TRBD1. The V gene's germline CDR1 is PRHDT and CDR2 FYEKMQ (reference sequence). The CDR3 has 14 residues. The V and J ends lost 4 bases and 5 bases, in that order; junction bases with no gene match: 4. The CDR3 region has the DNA TGTGCCAGCAGCTACCGGACAGGGGGAACTGAAGCTTTCTTT. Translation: CASSYRTGGTEAFF.

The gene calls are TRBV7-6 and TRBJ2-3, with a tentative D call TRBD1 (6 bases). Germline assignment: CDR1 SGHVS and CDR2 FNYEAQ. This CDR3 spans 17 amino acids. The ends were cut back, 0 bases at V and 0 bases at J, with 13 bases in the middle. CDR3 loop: CASSLASVGASTDTQYF. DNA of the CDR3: TGTGCCAGCAGCTTAGCGTCTGTGGGGGCTAGCACAGATACGCAGTATTTT.

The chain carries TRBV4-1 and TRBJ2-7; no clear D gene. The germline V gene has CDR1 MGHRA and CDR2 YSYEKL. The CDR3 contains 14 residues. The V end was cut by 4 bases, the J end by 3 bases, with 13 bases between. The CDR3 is CASSPRGAIYEQYF. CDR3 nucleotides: TGCGCCAGCAGCCCCCGAGGAGCGATCTACGAGCAGTACTTC.

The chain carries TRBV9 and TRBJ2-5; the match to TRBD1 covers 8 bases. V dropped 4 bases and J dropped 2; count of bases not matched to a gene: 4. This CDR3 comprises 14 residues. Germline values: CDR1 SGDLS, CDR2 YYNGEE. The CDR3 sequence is CASSPRTGQETQYF. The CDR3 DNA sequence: TGTGCCAGCAGCCCGCGGACAGGGCAAGAGACCCAGTACTTC.

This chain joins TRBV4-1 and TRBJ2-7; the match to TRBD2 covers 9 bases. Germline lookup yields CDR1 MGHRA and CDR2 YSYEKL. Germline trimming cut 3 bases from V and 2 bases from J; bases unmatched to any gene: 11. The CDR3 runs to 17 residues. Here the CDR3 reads CASSQEGRPSGAYEQYF. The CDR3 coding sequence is TGCGCCAGCAGCCAGGAAGGGAGACCTAGCGGGGCCTACGAGCAGTACTTC.

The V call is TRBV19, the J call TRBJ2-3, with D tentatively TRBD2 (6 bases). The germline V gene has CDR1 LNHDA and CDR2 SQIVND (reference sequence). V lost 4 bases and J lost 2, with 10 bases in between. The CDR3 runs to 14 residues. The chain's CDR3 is CASSSGAHTDTQYF. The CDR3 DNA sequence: TGTGCCAGTAGTAGCGGGGCCCACACAGATACGCAGTATTTT.

CDR3 in DNA: TGTGCCATGGAATCTGGGACGGGCACTGAAGCTTTCTTT. Translating gives CAMESGTGTEAFF. The chain joins TRBV10-3 to TRBJ1-1; weak D call: TRBD1 (5 bases). With 9 bases removed from V and 4 bases from J, the gap between germline ends came to 15 bases. Per germline, CDR1 ENHRY and CDR2 SYGVKD. The CDR3 consists of 13 residues.

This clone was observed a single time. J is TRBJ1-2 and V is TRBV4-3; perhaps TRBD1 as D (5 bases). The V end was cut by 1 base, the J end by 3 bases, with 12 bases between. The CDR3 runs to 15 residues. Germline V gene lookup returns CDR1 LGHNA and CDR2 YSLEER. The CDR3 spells CASSQGTRRHYGYTF. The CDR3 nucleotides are TGCGCCAGCAGCCAAGGGACAAGGCGACACTATGGCTACACCTTC.

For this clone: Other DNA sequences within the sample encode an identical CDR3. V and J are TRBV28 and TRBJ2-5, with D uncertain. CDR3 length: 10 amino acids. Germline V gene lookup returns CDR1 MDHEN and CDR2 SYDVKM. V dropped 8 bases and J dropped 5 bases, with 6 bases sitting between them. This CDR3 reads CASGRETQYF. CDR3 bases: TGTGCCAGCGGAAGGGAGACCCAGTACTTC.

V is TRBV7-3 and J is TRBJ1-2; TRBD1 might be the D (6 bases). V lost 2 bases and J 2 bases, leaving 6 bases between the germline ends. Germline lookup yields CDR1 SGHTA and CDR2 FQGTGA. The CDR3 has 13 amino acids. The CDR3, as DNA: TGTGCCAGCAGCTTAGGACAGAACTATGGCTACACCTTC. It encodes CASSLGQNYGYTF.

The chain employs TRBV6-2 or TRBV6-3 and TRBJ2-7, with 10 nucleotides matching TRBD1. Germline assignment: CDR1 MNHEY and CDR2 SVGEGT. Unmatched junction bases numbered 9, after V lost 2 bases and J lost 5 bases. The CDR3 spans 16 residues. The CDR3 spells CASSYTEDRGYNEQYF. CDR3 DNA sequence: TGTGCCAGCAGTTACACCGAGGACAGGGGGTACAACGAGCAGTACTTC.

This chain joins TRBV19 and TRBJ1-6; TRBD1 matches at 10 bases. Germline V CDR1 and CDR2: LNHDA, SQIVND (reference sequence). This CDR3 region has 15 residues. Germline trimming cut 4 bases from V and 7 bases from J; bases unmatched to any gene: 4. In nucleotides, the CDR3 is TGTGCCAGTAGTACCGAGACAGGGGGCAATTCACCCCTCCACTTT. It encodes CASSTETGGNSPLHF.

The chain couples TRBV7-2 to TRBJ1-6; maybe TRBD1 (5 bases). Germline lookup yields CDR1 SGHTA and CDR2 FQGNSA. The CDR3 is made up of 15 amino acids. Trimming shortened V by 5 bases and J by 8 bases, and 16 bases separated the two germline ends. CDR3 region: CASSLTGAGDSPLHF. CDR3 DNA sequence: TGTGCCAGCAGCCTAACAGGAGCCGGGGATTCACCCCTCCACTTT.

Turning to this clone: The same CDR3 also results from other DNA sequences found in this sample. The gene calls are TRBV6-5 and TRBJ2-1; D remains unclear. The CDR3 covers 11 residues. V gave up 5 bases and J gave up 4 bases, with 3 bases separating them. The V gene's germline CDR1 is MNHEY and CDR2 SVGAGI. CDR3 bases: TGTGCCAGCAGTCCGTACAATGAGCAGTTCTTC. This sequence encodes CASSPYNEQFF.

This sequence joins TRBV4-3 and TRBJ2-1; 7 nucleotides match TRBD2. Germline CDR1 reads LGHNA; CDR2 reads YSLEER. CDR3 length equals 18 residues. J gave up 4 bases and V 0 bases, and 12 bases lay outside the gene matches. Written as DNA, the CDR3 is TGCGCCAGCAGCCAAGATCCGAGTGCTAGCGGTGTATACAATGAGCAGTTCTTC. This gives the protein CASSQDPSASGVYNEQFF.

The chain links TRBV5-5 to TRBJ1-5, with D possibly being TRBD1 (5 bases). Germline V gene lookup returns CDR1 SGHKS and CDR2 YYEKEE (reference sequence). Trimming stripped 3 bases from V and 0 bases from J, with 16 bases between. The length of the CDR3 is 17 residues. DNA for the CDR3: TGTGCCAGCAGCTGGAATACAGACAGATATAGCAATCAGCCCCAGCATTTT. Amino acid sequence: CASSWNTDRYSNQPQHF.

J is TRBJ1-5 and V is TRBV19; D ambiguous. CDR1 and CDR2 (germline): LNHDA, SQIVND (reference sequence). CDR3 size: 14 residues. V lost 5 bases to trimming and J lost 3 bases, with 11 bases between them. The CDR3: CASSLAGFNQPQHF. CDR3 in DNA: TGTGCCAGTAGTTTGGCAGGTTTCAATCAGCCCCAGCATTTT.

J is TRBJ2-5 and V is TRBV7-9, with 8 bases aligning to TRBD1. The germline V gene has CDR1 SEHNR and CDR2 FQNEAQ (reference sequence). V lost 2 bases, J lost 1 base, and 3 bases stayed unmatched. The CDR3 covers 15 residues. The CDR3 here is CASSLIRGLQETQYF. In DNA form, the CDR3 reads TGTGCCAGCAGCTTAATCAGGGGGCTCCAAGAGACCCAGTACTTC.

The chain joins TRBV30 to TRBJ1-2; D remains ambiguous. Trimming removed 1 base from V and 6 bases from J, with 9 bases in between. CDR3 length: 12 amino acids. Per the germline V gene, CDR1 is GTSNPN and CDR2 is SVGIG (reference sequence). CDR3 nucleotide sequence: TGTGCCTGGAGTGAACAGATTGATGGCTACACCTTC. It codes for CAWSEQIDGYTF.

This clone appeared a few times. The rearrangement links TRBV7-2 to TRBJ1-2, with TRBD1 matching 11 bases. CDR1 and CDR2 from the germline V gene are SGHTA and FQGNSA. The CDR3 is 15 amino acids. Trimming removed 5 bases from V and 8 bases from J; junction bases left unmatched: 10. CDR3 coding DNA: TGTGCCAGCAGCCTAAATACCCGGACAGGGGGCGGCTACACCTTC. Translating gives CASSLNTRTGGGYTF.

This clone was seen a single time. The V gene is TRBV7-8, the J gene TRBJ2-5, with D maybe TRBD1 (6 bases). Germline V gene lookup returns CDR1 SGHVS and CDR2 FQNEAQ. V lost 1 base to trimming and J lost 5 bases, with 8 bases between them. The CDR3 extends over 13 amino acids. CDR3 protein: CASSLDRVETQYF. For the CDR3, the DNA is TGTGCCAGCAGCTTAGACAGGGTCGAGACCCAGTACTTC.

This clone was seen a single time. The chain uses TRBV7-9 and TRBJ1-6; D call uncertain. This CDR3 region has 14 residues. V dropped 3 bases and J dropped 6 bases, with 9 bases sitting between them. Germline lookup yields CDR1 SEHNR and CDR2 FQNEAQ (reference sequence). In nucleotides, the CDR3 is TGTGCCAGCAGCTTGGAACAGTTTAATTCACCCCTCCACTTT. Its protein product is CASSLEQFNSPLHF.

The CDR3 nucleotides are TGTGCCACCAGTGATTTTTCAGGGGGGAATGGCTACACCTTC. Encoded protein: CATSDFSGGNGYTF. The J gene is TRBJ1-2, the V gene TRBV24-1; 7 positions match TRBD1. The CDR3 totals 14 residues. Germline-derived CDR1 and CDR2 are KGHDR and SFDVKD. The trim removed 1 base at V and 6 bases at J, leaving 4 bases unmatched.

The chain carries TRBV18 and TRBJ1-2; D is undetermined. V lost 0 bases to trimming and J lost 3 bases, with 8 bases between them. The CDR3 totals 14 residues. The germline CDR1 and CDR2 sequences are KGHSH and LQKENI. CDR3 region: CASSPPGADYGYTF. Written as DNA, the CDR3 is TGTGCCAGCTCACCACCAGGAGCGGACTATGGCTACACCTTC.

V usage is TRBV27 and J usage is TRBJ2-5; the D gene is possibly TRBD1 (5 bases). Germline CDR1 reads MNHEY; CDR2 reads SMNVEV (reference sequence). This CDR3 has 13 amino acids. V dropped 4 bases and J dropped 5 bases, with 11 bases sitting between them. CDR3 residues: CASSSQGVETQYF. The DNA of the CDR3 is TGTGCCAGCAGTTCCCAGGGTGTCGAGACCCAGTACTTC.

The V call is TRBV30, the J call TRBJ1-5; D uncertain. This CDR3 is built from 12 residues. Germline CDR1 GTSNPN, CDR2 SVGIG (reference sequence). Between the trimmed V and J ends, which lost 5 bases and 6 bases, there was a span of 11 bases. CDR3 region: CAWGRLGQPQHF. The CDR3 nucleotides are TGTGCCTGGGGCCGTTTGGGTCAGCCCCAGCATTTT.

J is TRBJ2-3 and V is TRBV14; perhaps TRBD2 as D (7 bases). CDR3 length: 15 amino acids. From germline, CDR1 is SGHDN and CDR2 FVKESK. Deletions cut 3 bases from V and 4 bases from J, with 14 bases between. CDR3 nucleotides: TGTGCCAGCAGCCAGGGGGGGGCCTCGGCAGATACGCAGTATTTT. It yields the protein CASSQGGASADTQYF.

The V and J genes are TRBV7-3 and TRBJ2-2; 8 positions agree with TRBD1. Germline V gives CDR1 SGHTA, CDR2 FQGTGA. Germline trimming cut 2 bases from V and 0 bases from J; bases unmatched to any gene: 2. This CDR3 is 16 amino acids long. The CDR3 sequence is CASSLEDRANTGELFF. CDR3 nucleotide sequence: TGTGCCAGCAGCTTAGAGGACAGGGCGAACACCGGGGAGCTGTTTTTT.